What follows describes a single TCR beta chain. Its antigen target is currently unknown. No base quality information exists; no much larger clone differs at one position. Using the deep immunoSEQ assay, multiplex PCR amplified TCR CDR3 regions from genomic DNA. For each cell subset, the extracted genomic DNA was distributed evenly across all wells of several immunoSEQ 96-well plates, and each plate served as one replicate. For sorted subsets, around 0.2 ug genomic DNA, equal to 30,000 to 35,000 T cell genomes, was loaded into each replicate PCR. Purified libraries were measured with a Qubit 3.0 fluorometer, size-checked on a Bioanalyzer 2100, and measured again with the KAPA Library Quantification kit. Every immunoSEQ 96-well plate was sequenced on a separate single-read 150-cycle Illumina NextSeq 550 flow cell. The authors' pipeline ran thus. Because only junctional sequences without quality scores were contained in the immunoSEQ output, filtering matching that applied to full-length reads could not be performed. To assign V/J genes and CDR3, sequences were annotated against IMGT germline references using PyIR, a Python wrapper for IgBLAST v1.9. Any read was removed if the V/J assignment was weak (E-value above 1e-6), the CDR3 was missing, or the read contained stop codons, out-of-frame junctions, or ambiguous translated residues. A V3J clonotype was defined by an identical inferred V gene, J gene, and CDR3 amino acid sequence. Percentage overlap between repertoires was calculated by dividing the number of shared unique clonotypes by the size of the smaller repertoire. Three approaches were used to assess repertoire richness: RTK rarefaction, the Chao1 estimator, and Recon v2.1 estimates of unobserved clonotypes. Generation probabilities were computed with OLGA for all TCRbeta clonotypes obtained by the gDNA method from a handful of donors. The table was pulled from immuneACCESS by TCRdb, which kept in-frame rearrangements only. Such tables lose some clones; where checked, under half of the loss comes from unresolved V genes, and the rest has no known cause. For V, J and clone size, that table is used; D and trimming come from the DNA. A total of about 2,100,000 clones appear in this sample, about 93% of them only once. The ten largest clones capture over 1.5% of the sample.

The data belong to a study of shared clonotypes between healthy human individuals (dated by TCRdb to 2020 to 2022). Some background on the complete study: The cohort comprised two women and a few men aged 18 to 49 years. Libraries were prepared and TCR repertoires were sequenced by different laboratories using diverse techniques, in order to increase sequencing depth and limit assay-specific biases. For each donor, three plates each were used for CD4 naive and CD4 memory, two plates were used for CD8 naive, and one plate was used for CD8 memory. To estimate repertoire size and how much clonotypes are shared between individuals, the study performed deep sequencing of blood TCR repertoires from a few healthy adults. Per donor, leukapheresis produced somewhere between about 0.94 and 9 billion PBMCs.

CD8 naive samples consisted of CD45RO-negative cells that were positively selected for CCR7, yielding a CD45RA+CCR7+ population without TemRA cells. The donors were healthy, HIV-negative adults with no recently reported acute infections or vaccinations. Every donor was a Caucasian adult residing in Nashville, Tennessee, USA. Blood was collected by leukapheresis, and PBMCs were isolated by Ficoll-Histopaque density gradient centrifugation and then cryopreserved in liquid nitrogen vapor phase. Analytical flow cytometry was used to check the purity and quantity of every magnetically sorted T cell population. Genomic DNA was isolated from each sorted fraction and quantified by UV absorbance on a Nanodrop 2000c. The germline V gene supplies CDR1 WSHSY and CDR2 SAAADI. The CDR3 spans 13 residues, from the cysteine through the phenylalanine. Only CDR3 DNA remains: 39 bases, in frame from the first base. V is shortened by 2 bases, J by 3 bases, and the region joining them spans 8 bases.

What the study reported, not specific to this receptor: Naive subsets generally had larger estimated clonotype richness than memory subsets did. Across four donors, 4.5% to 6.5% of naive CD4, around 3.5% of naive CD8, 2.3% of memory CD4, and approximately 0.4% of memory CD8 clonotypes were shared. The genetic and exposure-history diversity represented was limited by the small number of donors. Clonotypes shared by all four sorted-subset donors showed higher generation probabilities than non-shared clonotypes. Sampling was restricted to blood, and TCR repertoires in tissue are likely to differ from TCR repertoires in blood. Incomplete sequencing was indicated by rarefaction of sorted-subset datasets, despite the large sequencing depth. Pairwise subsampling led to the expectation that sequencing depth would affect the degree of clonotype sharing among donors.

Rearrangement joined TRBV10-2 to TRBJ2-7, with no D gene named confidently. Sample: naive CD8+ T cells from PBMCs. Interpreted using the paper, the cell subset or site label stands for: CD45RA+CCR7+. The receptor was derived from a man aged 18 to 30 in good health. Some clones in this sample may be carry-over from other donors' samples. The sequenced DNA is TGCGCCAGCAGTGAGGGAGCTATCTACGAGCAGTACTTC. This is translated as CASSEGAIYEQYF.